This T cell receptor (beta chain) was sequenced for a study of control samples from healthy donors and cancer patients. The table came from immunoSEQ multiplex PCR; TCRdb's copy has only in-frame clones and leaves some out. This table holds some 5,700 clones, around 72% found once. This clone came up a few times. Germline V gene sequence: CDR1 SGHTA, CDR2 FQGNSA. The length of the CDR3 is 15 residues. Trimming left V 1 base short and J 4 bases short, with 12 bases between. The V gene is TRBV7-2, the J gene TRBJ2-3; D possibly uses TRBD1 or TRBD2 (5 bases each). The sample taken for sequencing was formalin-fixed, paraffin-embedded tissue. The clonotype comes from a male donor with melanoma. CDR3 loop: CASSLGGDPADTQYF. CDR3 DNA sequence: TGTGCCAGCAGCTTAGGAGGGGACCCCGCAGATACGCAGTATTTT.